Listed below are T cell receptor beta chains from one sample, sequenced in a study of blood T cell repertoires in COVID-19. Generated by immunoSEQ multiplex PCR, the TCRdb table keeps only in-frame clones and is missing some. The repertoire holds roughly 280,000 clones, with approximately 90% as singletons. The sequenced material came from PBMCs or T cells enriched from blood (not recorded which). These receptors were collected from a woman aged 45 to 65 who had recovered from COVID-19. Each CDR3 is given without its conserved first and last residue. The D gene is left open where the match is weak.

>11|NA|TRBJ2-5|TRBV11-3
ASSLYSQETQY
>13|NA|TRBJ1-6|TRBV19
ASSLTDPYNSPLH
>18|TRBD1|TRBJ1-1|TRBV7-3
ASSRKIRNRGSVLNTEAF
>14|TRBD1|TRBJ1-5|TRBV6-6
ASSGWGQGGNQSQH
>12|TRBD1|TRBJ2-3|TRBV27
ASSQGTGGDTQY
>13|TRBD1|TRBJ1-2|TRBV4-2
ASSQPGQGAYGYT
>15|TRBD1|TRBJ1-1|TRBV27
ASSLQYMGTGKLLPF
>15|TRBD2|TRBJ2-7|TRBV5-1
ASSWSTSGSQVYEQY
>15|TRBD2|TRBJ2-2|TRBV15
ATSRGVSGMNTGELF
>13|TRBD1|TRBJ2-4|TRBV27
ASSLWGTGFGIQY
>12|TRBD1|TRBJ1-6|TRBV28
ASRVGQDNSPLH
>12|NA|TRBJ1-2|TRBV4-1
ASSRAGGGYGYT
>10|NA|TRBJ2-7|TRBV2
ATQEGPYEQY
>16|TRBD2|TRBJ2-3|TRBV12-5
ASGLWTSGRVGTDTQY
>14|TRBD2|TRBJ2-1|TRBV15
ATSNRLAGGFNEQF
>13|TRBD2|TRBJ2-1|TRBV9
ASSTRTSANNEQF
>10|NA|TRBJ1-1|TRBV18
ASSPSEIEAF
>11|TRBD1|TRBJ1-2|TRBV9
ASSSRTGTGYT
>14|TRBD1|TRBJ1-1|TRBV9
ASSPRTGVGRSEAF
>12|TRBD1|TRBJ1-1|TRBV4-2
ASSQRDRGSEAF
>14|TRBD1|TRBJ1-3|TRBV3-1/TRBV3-2
ASSQRQGARGNTIY
>11|NA|TRBJ2-3|TRBV5-4
ASSPKPIDTQY
>12|TRBD1|TRBJ2-3|TRBV19
ASSKQGSTDTQY
>11|NA|TRBJ1-3|TRBV12-3/TRBV12-4
ASSLDRRNTIY
>13|TRBD2|TRBJ2-1|TRBV2
ASSVERGLLNEQF
>12|TRBD1|TRBJ1-1|TRBV6-5
ASSPPRGQTEAF
>15|TRBD1|TRBJ1-5|TRBV30
AWREGTGGLSNQPQH
>16|NA|TRBJ1-1|TRBV7-9
ASSLRGGATGKYTEAF
>11|TRBD1|TRBJ2-7|TRBV19
ASSSTGLPEQY
>13|TRBD1|TRBJ1-2|TRBV4-3
ASSQDRGRDYGYT
>13|TRBD2|TRBJ2-7|TRBV27
ASGARTSGKYEQY
>12|TRBD1|TRBJ1-5|TRBV18
ASSAGQGDTPQH
>15|TRBD1|TRBJ1-1|TRBV9
ASSVGLDRAMNTEAF
>15|NA|TRBJ2-1|TRBV15
ATSRDGPQSSYNEQF
>13|TRBD2|TRBJ2-1|TRBV7-9
ASTWGLAGPNEQF
>11|NA|TRBJ2-2|TRBV30
ACSQSNTGELF
>12|NA|TRBJ2-7|TRBV28
ASSLISGHYEQY
>14|TRBD2|TRBJ2-1|TRBV5-1
ASSSSVAGGPGEQF
>13|NA|TRBJ2-1|TRBV20-1
SASQEAYFSNEQF
>12|TRBD2|TRBJ2-1|TRBV7-3
ASTASGGRDEQF
>11|TRBD1|TRBJ1-1|TRBV3-1/TRBV3-2
ASFRTGHTEAF
>12|NA|TRBJ1-2|TRBV5-4
ASSLDHWNYGYT
>14|NA|TRBJ2-1|TRBV5-1
ASSPGGGGSYNEQF
>11|NA|TRBJ2-7|TRBV25-1
ASSGPLAYEQY
>12|NA|TRBJ2-1|TRBV15
ATSREAGGNEQF
>13|NA|TRBJ2-6|TRBV7-9
ASSLGRAGANVLT
>10|NA|TRBJ2-3|TRBV27
ASGQTTDTQY
>17|TRBD1|TRBJ1-1|TRBV23-1
ASSRFKPGGRIGDAEAF
>13|TRBD1|TRBJ1-2|TRBV3-1/TRBV3-2
ASSQGSGQGAGYT
>12|NA|TRBJ1-1|TRBV27
ASSLRRMNTEAF
>12|NA|TRBJ1-1|TRBV28
ASSLSQGSTEAF
>13|TRBD1|TRBJ2-1|TRBV30
AWSKAWTGEDEQF
>13|NA|TRBJ2-1|TRBV24-1
ATSVPGSTYNEQF
>14|TRBD2|TRBJ2-1|TRBV27
ASSPRGSGRYNEQF
>12|NA|TRBJ2-2|TRBV10-1
ASSEPRETGELF
>13|TRBD1|TRBJ2-1|TRBV5-6
ASRLGTGLYNEQF